This is a list of T cell receptor beta chains from one sample in a study of long-term antiretroviral therapy in people with HIV. Clones were read by immunoSEQ multiplex PCR, and TCRdb kept only the in-frame ones, dropping some. The data show around 13,000 clones, with 77% seen just once and approximately 21% held by the top ten. The sequences come from unsorted PBMCs, collected 0.5 years before starting antiretroviral therapy. Receptors originate from a woman between 40 and 50 years old with HIV. The CDR3 runs from the conserved cysteine through the conserved F or W. A D gene is named only where the DNA matches it firmly. Size tells how often a clone was seen (once, few, many) or the class of an expanded clone, and some rows leave it out.

J gene | V gene | clone size | D gene | CDR3 length | CDR3 protein | CDR3 DNA
TRBJ2-7 | TRBV7-2 | once | . | 14 | CASSLDSVSYEQYF | TGTGCCAGCAGCTTGGACAGCGTCTCCTACGAGCAGTACTTC
TRBJ1-4 | TRBV7-9 | . | . | 15 | CASSLGGTTNEKLFF | TGTGCCAGCAGCTTAGGTGGGACCACTAATGAAAAACTGTTTTTT
TRBJ1-3 | TRBV18 | . | . | 14 | CASSDRDSGNTIYF | TGTGCCAGCTCCGATAGGGATTCCGGAAACACCATATATTTT
TRBJ1-5 | TRBV19 | . | . | 13 | CASGDTKDQPQHF | TGTGCCAGTGGTGACACGAAAGATCAGCCCCAGCATTTT
TRBJ1-4 | TRBV7-9 | . | TRBD1 | 19 | CASSPTRRDSVATNEKLFF | TGTGCCAGCAGCCCGACGCGCCGGGACAGTGTCGCAACTAATGAAAAACTGTTTTTT
TRBJ2-7 | TRBV27 | . | . | 15 | CASSSPGTGFYEQYF | TGTGCCAGCAGTTCCCCCGGGACGGGGTTCTACGAGCAGTACTTC
TRBJ2-1 | TRBV2 | . | TRBD2 | 14 | CASTPGLAGGEQFF | TGTGCCAGCACCCCCGGACTAGCGGGAGGTGAGCAGTTCTTC
TRBJ2-1 | TRBV11-3 | . | . | 17 | CASSPSGQFSSYNEQFF | TGTGCCAGCAGCCCTAGTGGACAGTTTAGCTCCTACAATGAGCAGTTCTTC
TRBJ1-1 | TRBV11-2 | . | . | 12 | CASSRDGTEAFF | TGTGCCAGCAGCCGCGACGGCACTGAAGCTTTCTTT
TRBJ1-5 | TRBV27 | . | . | 12 | CASSFLGQPQHF | TGTGCCAGCAGTTTTCTAGGGCAGCCCCAGCATTTT
TRBJ1-2 | TRBV5-5 | . | . | 13 | CASSLQVSDGYTF | TGTGCCAGCAGCTTACAGGTTTCAGATGGCTACACCTTC
TRBJ1-1 | TRBV28 | once | . | 13 | CASIGLTHPEAFF | TGTGCCAGCATAGGTCTGACACACCCTGAAGCTTTCTTT
TRBJ2-2 | TRBV6-6 | . | . | 14 | CASRPGRSTGELFF | TGTGCCAGCAGGCCGGGGCGGAGCACCGGGGAGCTGTTTTTT
TRBJ2-7 | TRBV7-2 | . | . | 15 | CASSRGTDWGLEQYF | TGTGCCAGCAGCCGTGGGACCGATTGGGGCCTGGAGCAGTACTTC
TRBJ1-2 | TRBV7-9 | . | TRBD1 | 15 | CASSKPGTGGDGYTF | TGTGCCAGCAGCAAACCCGGGACAGGGGGCGATGGCTACACCTTC
TRBJ2-7 | TRBV6-1 | . | TRBD2 | 16 | CASSGTTSGFFYEQYF | TGTGCCAGCAGTGGAACTACTAGCGGGTTTTTCTACGAGCAGTACTTC
TRBJ2-7 | TRBV29-1 | . | . | 12 | CSVRLLSYEQYF | TGCAGCGTCCGACTCCTTTCCTACGAGCAGTACTTC
TRBJ1-2 | TRBV30 | . | . | 14 | CAWRRVDRDYGYTF | TGTGCCTGGAGACGCGTCGACAGAGACTATGGCTACACCTTC
TRBJ1-2 | TRBV6-6 | . | . | 15 | CASSYSPTGTTGYTF | TGTGCCAGCAGTTACTCCCCTACGGGCACTACCGGCTACACCTTC
TRBJ1-1 | TRBV5-8 | . | TRBD1 | 15 | CASSLESTGWLAAFF | TGTGCCAGCAGCTTGGAATCGACAGGGTGGTTGGCAGCTTTCTTT
TRBJ2-5 | TRBV5-1 | . | TRBD2 | 15 | CASSETGLVLETQYF | TGCGCCAGCAGCGAGACGGGACTAGTCTTGGAGACCCAGTACTTC
TRBJ1-3 | TRBV5-4 | . | . | 15 | CASSLGPISGNTIYF | TGTGCCAGCAGCTTGGGCCCCATCTCTGGAAACACCATATATTTT
TRBJ1-2 | TRBV4-2 | . | . | 15 | CASSQKGTGVYGYTF | TGTGCCAGCAGCCAAAAGGGGACGGGCGTTTATGGCTACACCTTC
TRBJ2-7 | TRBV11-2 | . | . | 14 | CASSLITDNYEQYF | TGTGCCAGCAGCTTAATTACGGATAACTACGAGCAGTACTTC
TRBJ1-2 | TRBV11-3 | . | TRBD1 | 14 | CASSLATGGFGYTF | TGTGCCAGCAGCTTAGCTACAGGGGGCTTTGGCTACACCTTC
TRBJ1-1 | TRBV19 | . | TRBD1 | 14 | CASSSRGLGTEAFF | TGTGCCAGTAGTTCTAGGGGGCTCGGCACTGAAGCTTTCTTT
TRBJ2-3 | TRBV10-3 | once | TRBD2 | 16 | CAISESQREGTDTQYF | TGTGCCATCAGTGAGTCCCAGCGGGAGGGCACAGATACGCAGTATTTT
TRBJ1-5 | TRBV30 | . | . | 15 | CAWSAGTSGNQPQHF | TGTGCCTGGAGTGCGGGGACGAGCGGCAATCAGCCCCAGCATTTT
TRBJ2-7 | TRBV11-2 | . | . | 11 | CASSFGSEQYF | TGTGCCAGCAGCTTCGGCTCCGAGCAGTACTTC
TRBJ2-2 | TRBV5-4 | few | . | 15 | CASSLKGTFTGELFF | TGTGCCAGCAGCTTGAAGGGTACTTTCACCGGGGAGCTGTTTTTT
TRBJ2-7 | TRBV11-3 | . | . | 13 | CASSLEFWGEQYF | TGTGCCAGCAGCTTAGAGTTTTGGGGCGAGCAGTACTTC
TRBJ2-2 | TRBV11-2 | . | . | 14 | CASSAAGTTGELFF | TGTGCCAGCAGCGCCGCCGGGACCACCGGGGAGCTGTTTTTT
TRBJ2-7 | TRBV12-5 | once | TRBD1 | 14 | CASGHGTGSYEQYF | TGTGCTAGTGGGCACGGGACAGGGTCCTACGAGCAGTACTTC
TRBJ2-7 | TRBV10-1 | . | . | 15 | CASSEDDRFFHEQYF | TGCGCCAGCAGTGAGGATGACAGATTTTTCCACGAGCAGTACTTC
TRBJ2-7 | TRBV5-1 | once | . | 15 | CASSQLQGGPYEQYF | TGCGCCAGCAGCCAGTTACAGGGCGGACCCTACGAGCAGTACTTC
TRBJ1-2 | TRBV5-4 | medium-sized | . | 13 | CASSLQVSDGYTF | TGTGCCAGCAGCTTACAGGTTTCAGATGGCTACACCTTC
TRBJ1-2 | TRBV10-3 | . | . | 12 | CAISESGYGYTF | TGTGCCATCAGTGAGTCGGGGTATGGCTACACCTTC
TRBJ1-1 | TRBV5-4 | . | . | 15 | CASSWRGPGNTEAFF | TGTGCCAGCAGCTGGCGTGGTCCGGGGAACACTGAAGCTTTCTTT
TRBJ2-7 | TRBV29-1 | . | . | 14 | CSVGVTRVSYEQYF | TGCAGCGTGGGCGTCACCCGGGTGTCCTACGAGCAGTACTTC
TRBJ1-3 | TRBV27 | few | TRBD1 | 14 | CASSTRQGEYTIYF | TGTGCCAGCAGTACCCGACAGGGGGAGTACACCATATATTTT
TRBJ1-1 | TRBV5-1 | . | . | 16 | CASSLDPGKMNTEAFF | TGCGCCAGCAGCTTGGATCCAGGTAAAATGAACACTGAAGCTTTCTTT
TRBJ2-3 | TRBV7-9 | . | . | 16 | CASSLRGQRPTDTQYF | TGTGCCAGCAGCTTACGCGGTCAGCGGCCCACAGATACGCAGTATTTT
TRBJ2-7 | TRBV29-1 | . | . | 11 | CSVGEFYEQYF | TGCAGCGTTGGAGAGTTCTACGAGCAGTACTTC
TRBJ2-5 | TRBV5-1 | . | . | 15 | CASSYNGGLQETQYF | TGCGCCAGCAGCTACAACGGGGGTCTCCAAGAGACCCAGTACTTC
TRBJ2-7 | TRBV5-4 | . | . | 12 | CASSVGSYEQYF | TGTGCCAGCAGCGTGGGGTCCTACGAGCAGTACTTC
TRBJ1-2 | TRBV7-9 | . | . | 14 | CASSLAQGPYGYTF | TGTGCCAGCAGCTTAGCCCAGGGTCCCTATGGCTACACCTTC
TRBJ2-5 | TRBV21-1 | few | . | 13 | CAEPWTGKETQYF | TGTGCCGAGCCGTGGACAGGGAAGGAGACCCAGTACTTC
TRBJ1-4 | TRBV27 | . | . | 18 | CASSLGWGQEATNEKLFF | TGTGCCAGCAGTTTAGGGTGGGGCCAGGAGGCAACTAATGAAAAACTGTTTTTT
TRBJ1-1 | TRBV7-2 | medium-sized | . | 17 | CASSDARVWGSNTEAFF | TGTGCCAGCAGCGACGCCAGGGTTTGGGGTTCGAACACTGAAGCTTTCTTT
TRBJ2-7 | TRBV5-4 | . | . | 13 | CASSLLARDEQYF | TGTGCCAGCAGCTTGTTAGCGAGGGACGAGCAGTACTTC
TRBJ2-5 | TRBV27 | . | TRBD2 | 14 | CASRSSGGRETQYF | TGTGCCAGCAGGTCTAGCGGGGGGAGGGAGACCCAGTACTTC
TRBJ1-6 | TRBV7-2 | . | . | 14 | CASSLRRNESPLHF | TGTGCCAGCAGCTTAAGGCGTAACGAATCACCCCTCCACTTT
TRBJ1-3 | TRBV30 | few | TRBD1 | 14 | CAWSVRGGANTIYF | TGTGCCTGGAGTGTACGAGGGGGCGCGAACACCATATATTTT